Below are 18 T cell receptor beta chains sequenced from a single sample in a study of cytomegalovirus exposure and HLA in healthy donors. Some clones are missing from TCRdb's copy, which holds only in-frame ones; the method was immunoSEQ multiplex PCR. The top ten clones hold over 12% of a sample with a few hundred thousand clones, roughly 88% of them seen once. Material: PBMCs. Receptors originate from a woman in her 30s in good health and CMV-seropositive.

The chain employs TRBV28 and TRBJ2-7, with 8 bases identical to TRBD1. This CDR3 is 14 amino acids long. The germline V gene has CDR1 MDHEN and CDR2 SYDVKM. With 4 bases clipped from V and 2 bases from J, the junction kept 4 bases outside the gene matches. The CDR3 DNA follows: TGTGCCAGCAGTTCCGGGACAGGTCCCTACGAGCAGTACTTC. Protein: CASSSGTGPYEQYF. The full variable domain, in which reference TRBV28 and TRBJ2-7 provide the parts outside the CDR3, is DVKVTQSSRYLVKRTGEKVFLECVQDMDHENMFWYRQDPGLGLRLIYFSYDVKMKEKGDIPEGYSVSREKKERFSLILESASTNQTSMYLCASSSGTGPYEQYFGPGTRLTVT.

The genes are TRBV2 and TRBJ1-4; TRBD1 matches at 9 bases. The V and J ends lost 9 bases and 7 bases, in that order; junction bases with no gene match: 6. The CDR3 has 13 amino acids. CDR1 and CDR2 from the germline V gene are SNHLY and FYNNEI. The CDR3 reads CASTGGAGEKLFF. The CDR3 DNA reads TGTGCCAGTACAGGGGGCGCCGGTGAAAAACTGTTTTTT.

The chain recombines TRBV19 with TRBJ2-7; a possible D gene is TRBD1 (5 bases). Per the germline V gene, CDR1 is LNHDA and CDR2 is SQIVND (reference sequence). There are 13 residues in the CDR3. V lost 3 bases and J lost 6, with 12 bases in between. The CDR3 is CASSIGQVGEQYF. The CDR3 DNA is TGTGCCAGTAGTATTGGACAAGTGGGCGAGCAGTACTTC.

The chain uses TRBV29-1 and TRBJ1-4; D gene unclear. CDR1 is SQVTM and CDR2 is ANQGSEA in the germline V gene. The CDR3 consists of 15 residues. Between the trimmed V and J ends, which lost 1 base and 0 bases, there was a span of 9 bases. The CDR3 protein is CSVEVGRTTNEKLFF. The CDR3 nucleotides read TGCAGCGTTGAAGTCGGGAGGACAACTAATGAAAAACTGTTTTTT.

The gene calls are TRBV7-9 and TRBJ2-1, with 8 bases matching TRBD2. The ends lost 6 bases at V and 7 bases at J; junction bases unmatched: 8. The CDR3 extends over 14 amino acids. The germline CDR1 and CDR2 sequences are SEHNR and FQNEAQ (reference sequence). The CDR3, as DNA: TGTGCCAGCAGTAACTCGGGACTAGGGAATGAGCAGTTCTTC. It is translated as CASSNSGLGNEQFF. The whole variable domain, filled in from reference TRBV7-9 and TRBJ2-1, reads DTGVSQNPRHKITKRGQNVTFRCDPISEHNRLYWYRQTLGQGPEFLTYFQNEAQLEKSRLLSDRFSAERPKGSFSTLEIQRTEQGDSAMYLCASSNSGLGNEQFFGPGTRLTVL.

This clone was seen a handful of times. J is TRBJ1-2 and V is TRBV19, with unresolved D. Trimming removed 8 bases at V and 6 bases at J, with 22 bases between. Germline CDR1 is LNHDA and CDR2 is SQIVND (reference sequence). The CDR3 has 15 residues. The CDR3 DNA sequence: TGTGCCAGTCTGTATAGCGGTTTCAGGCGCGATGGCTACACCTTC. Encoded protein: CASLYSGFRRDGYTF. Together with reference TRBV19 and TRBJ1-2, the CDR3 gives the full variable domain: DGGITQSPKYLFRKEGQNVTLSCEQNLNHDAMYWYRQDPGQGLRLIYYSQIVNDFQKGDIAEGYSVSREKKESFPLTVTSAQKNPTAFYLCASLYSGFRRDGYTFGSGTRLTVV.

V gene TRBV25-1 combines with J gene TRBJ2-7, with D unresolved. The CDR3 consists of 12 residues. The ends were cut back, 6 bases at V and 4 bases at J, with 10 bases in the middle. Germline V gene lookup returns CDR1 MGHDK and CDR2 SYGVNS. This CDR3 is CASRGIQYEQYF. The CDR3 DNA reads as TGTGCCAGCAGGGGAATCCAGTACGAGCAGTACTTC.

The chain uses TRBV27 and TRBJ1-2, with D perhaps TRBD1 (6 bases). CDR1 is MNHEY and CDR2 is SMNVEV in the germline V gene (reference sequence). The CDR3 totals 14 residues. V was shortened by 5 bases and J by 8 bases, with 18 bases between the two germline ends. The CDR3 sequence: CASSQQQGIEGYTF. CDR3 DNA sequence: TGTGCCAGCAGTCAACAGCAGGGGATTGAGGGCTACACCTTC.

As concerns this clone: At one end, the junction sequence differs from germline, possibly due to a read error. The chain couples TRBV30 to TRBJ2-1, with 12 bases that match TRBD2. The CDR3 loop spans 13 amino acids. Germline CDR1 is GTSNPN and CDR2 is SVGIG (reference sequence). The CDR3 DNA sequence: TGTGCCTGGAGTGTCGATCTAGCGGGAGGGCGGGTCTTC. Its protein is CAWSVDLAGGRVF.

In the case of this clone: Within the sample, other DNA sequences also encode this same CDR3. CDR3 DNA: TGTGCCTGGAGTGTGCAGGGGGCAGGTGAGCAGTTCTTC. Its translation is CAWSVQGAGEQFF. The V and J genes are TRBV30 and TRBJ2-1; 8 nucleotides align to TRBD1. CDR3 size: 13 residues. Germline CDR1 reads GTSNPN; CDR2 reads SVGIG (reference sequence). V shed 0 bases and J 9 bases; nucleotides not matched to a gene: 4.

The chain has TRBV5-1 and TRBJ2-3, with D possibly being TRBD2 (5 bases). From germline, CDR1 is SGHRS and CDR2 YFSETQ. The CDR3 covers 16 residues. V dropped 3 bases and J dropped 0 bases, with 14 bases sitting between them. Here the CDR3 reads CASSSPSMRSTDTQYF. The CDR3 DNA sequence: TGCGCCAGCAGCTCGCCTAGCATGAGAAGCACAGATACGCAGTATTTT.

Concerning this clone: This sample includes further DNA sequences coding for the same CDR3. The chain employs TRBV10-3 and TRBJ1-1; D may be TRBD1 (5 bases). V lost 4 bases to trimming and J lost 2 bases, with 8 bases between them. This CDR3 is 13 amino acids long. The germline CDR1 and CDR2 sequences are ENHRY and SYGVKD. The CDR3 sequence: CAISGGGNTEAFF. In DNA form, the CDR3 reads TGTGCCATCAGTGGGGGCGGAAACACTGAAGCTTTCTTT.

The CDR3 is CASTLLGGSKTQYF. As DNA, the CDR3 is TGTGCCAGCACACTTCTCGGGGGATCGAAGACCCAGTACTTC. V is TRBV6-1 and J is TRBJ2-5; TRBD2 might be the D (6 bases). This CDR3 has 14 amino acids. V was clipped by 7 bases and J by 6 bases, with 18 bases between them. Germline CDR1 is MNHNS and CDR2 is SASEGT.

J is TRBJ1-2 and V is TRBV2; D unclear. V dropped 6 bases and J dropped 5 bases, with 7 bases sitting between them. The CDR3 extends over 11 amino acids. Looked up from germline, CDR1 is SNHLY and CDR2 is FYNNEI. DNA for the CDR3: TGTGCCAGCAGGAGAGAGTATGGCTACACCTTC. The encoded protein is CASRREYGYTF. The full variable domain, in which reference TRBV2 and TRBJ1-2 provide the parts outside the CDR3, is EPEVTQTPSHQVTQMGQEVILRCVPISNHLYFYWYRQILGQKVEFLVSFYNNEISEKSEIFDDQFSVERPDGSNFTLKIRSTKLEDSAMYFCASRREYGYTFGSGTRLTVV.

The genes are TRBV2 and TRBJ2-7; 8 bases agree with TRBD1. Unmatched junction bases numbered 7, after V lost 6 bases and J lost 0 bases. The CDR3 contains 15 residues. Germline assignment: CDR1 SNHLY and CDR2 FYNNEI. The CDR3 region has the DNA TGTGCCAGCAGCGAGGACAGGGCACACTCCTACGAGCAGTACTTC. Translated: CASSEDRAHSYEQYF.

The CDR3 nucleotides read TGCAGCGCGACGCGGGGGTATGGTGAAAAACTGTTTTTT. Protein: CSATRGYGEKLFF. The gene calls are TRBV29-1 and TRBJ1-4; possibly TRBD1 for D (5 bases). V gave up 7 bases and J gave up 7 bases, with 16 bases separating them. Per germline, CDR1 SQVTM and CDR2 ANQGSEA. This CDR3 comprises 13 residues.

This clone was seen only once. The genes are TRBV4-2 and TRBJ1-2; a weak D match, TRBD1 (5 bases). Germline V gene lookup returns CDR1 LGHNA and CDR2 YNFKEQ. The ends were cut back, 6 bases at V and 5 bases at J, with 13 bases in the middle. There are 13 residues in the CDR3. The CDR3 nucleotides are TGTGCCAGCAGTCGGGACGGACTATATGGCTACACCTTC. Its protein product is CASSRDGLYGYTF.

The genes are TRBV28 and TRBJ2-1, with 9 nucleotides matching TRBD2. The germline CDR1 and CDR2 sequences are MDHEN and SYDVKM. V dropped 4 bases and J dropped 1; count of bases not matched to a gene: 8. The CDR3 loop spans 17 amino acids. In nucleotides, the CDR3 is TGTGCCAGCAGTTCTCCTAGCGGGACTAGTTCCTACAATGAGCAGTTCTTC. Translated, it gives CASSSPSGTSSYNEQFF.